Each of the 32 T cell receptor beta chains below was sequenced from the same sample in a study of cytomegalovirus exposure and HLA in healthy donors. In the PCR, 60 Vbeta and 13 Jbeta primers were used. Profiled with immunoSEQ multiplex PCR; TCRdb holds only in-frame clones, not every one. The sample has roughly 200,000 clones; approximately 90% are singletons. The source material was PBMCs. The receptors originated from a young woman in good health and CMV-seronegative.

The chain links TRBV7-9 to TRBJ1-1; 10 bases fit TRBD1. CDR3 length: 13 amino acids. CDR1 and CDR2 from the germline V gene are SEHNR and FQNEAQ (reference sequence). V gave up 5 bases and J gave up 6 bases; unmatched junction bases: 3. The CDR3 bases are TGTGCCAGCAGCCGACAGGGGGCCCCTGAAGCTTTCTTT. This codes for CASSRQGAPEAFF. The full variable domain, in which reference TRBV7-9 and TRBJ1-1 provide the parts outside the CDR3, is DTGVSQNPRHKITKRGQNVTFRCDPISEHNRLYWYRQTLGQGPEFLTYFQNEAQLEKSRLLSDRFSAERPKGSFSTLEIQRTEQGDSAMYLCASSRQGAPEAFFGQGTRLTVV.

Regarding this clone: A junction end diverges from the germline sequence, so it may reflect a read error. The rearrangement joins TRBV7-6 to TRBJ2-7, with D maybe TRBD2 (7 bases). The CDR3 length is 13 residues. The germline V gene encodes CDR1 SGHVS and CDR2 FNYEAQ. CDR3 residues: CASSLGVGRGRDF. Here the CDR3 DNA reads TGTGCCAGCAGCTTAGGGGTGGGGCGGGGGCGAGACTTC.

The chain couples TRBV4-2 to TRBJ2-1, with 16 nucleotides matching TRBD2. Germline V gene data show CDR1 as LGHNA and CDR2 as YNFKEQ. V dropped 1 base and J dropped 6; count of bases not matched to a gene: 6. The length of the CDR3 is 18 residues. The CDR3 region is CASSQVGLAGGHSNEQFF. The CDR3 DNA is TGTGCCAGCAGCCAAGTGGGACTAGCGGGGGGGCATAGCAATGAGCAGTTCTTC.

J is TRBJ1-1 and V is TRBV5-1; D perhaps matches TRBD1 (6 bases). The germline CDR1 and CDR2 sequences are SGHRS and YFSETQ. The V and J ends lost 2 bases and 2 bases respectively, with 10 bases between them. This CDR3 region has 14 residues. The CDR3 is CASSFGQINTEAFF. In nucleotides, the CDR3 is TGCGCCAGCAGCTTCGGACAGATAAACACTGAAGCTTTCTTT.

The chain uses TRBV20-1 and TRBJ2-1; no reliable D call. This CDR3 has 11 residues. V dropped 7 bases and J dropped 2 bases, with 6 bases sitting between them. Per germline, CDR1 DFQATT and CDR2 SNEGSKA (reference sequence). The CDR3 spells CSVLPYNEQFF. As DNA, the CDR3 is TGCAGTGTTCTCCCCTACAATGAGCAGTTCTTC.

This rearrangement joins TRBV18 to TRBJ2-1, with 8 bases lining up with TRBD1. The CDR3 spans 14 residues. V gave up 5 bases and J gave up 7 bases; unmatched junction bases: 7. CDR1 KGHSH and CDR2 LQKENI come from the germline V gene. CDR3 protein: CASSSGQGRNEQFF. The CDR3 DNA reads TGTGCCAGCTCATCCGGACAGGGTAGGAATGAGCAGTTCTTC.

This chain links TRBV5-1 with TRBJ1-6; TRBD1 aligns across 9 bases. The CDR3 is 14 amino acids. CDR1 and CDR2 (germline): SGHRS, YFSETQ. Trimming removed 0 bases from V and 15 bases from J; junction bases left unmatched: 7. CDR3 sequence reads: CASSLDRGPSFLHF. Here the CDR3 DNA reads TGCGCCAGCAGCTTGGACAGGGGGCCCTCTTTCCTCCACTTT.

The chain joins TRBV23-1 to TRBJ2-5, with 9 bases that match TRBD1. TRBV23-1 is an open reading frame whose function is uncertain. V gave up 4 bases and J gave up 5 bases; unmatched junction bases: 5. CDR3 size: 14 residues. CDR3 DNA: TGCGCCAGCAGTCCACAGGGGGCGAGGGAGACCCAGTACTTC. Translation: CASSPQGARETQYF.

This chain connects TRBV9 to TRBJ2-3, with 9 nucleotides matching TRBD2. Trimming removed 3 bases from V and 0 bases from J; junction bases left unmatched: 5. Germline CDR1 and CDR2: SGDLS and YYNGEE. This CDR3 is 16 amino acids long. In DNA, the CDR3 is TGTGCCAGCAGCGAGGGGACTAGCCCCAGCACAGATACGCAGTATTTT. Translating it yields CASSEGTSPSTDTQYF.

The rearrangement joins TRBV9 to TRBJ2-6; TRBD2 aligns across 7 bases. The CDR3 contains 19 residues. Germline assignment: CDR1 SGDLS and CDR2 YYNGEE. Unmatched junction bases numbered 13, after V lost 4 bases and J lost 0 bases. The CDR3 is CASSSRSGTTSSGANVLTF. The CDR3 DNA is TGTGCCAGCAGCTCGCGCTCCGGGACTACCAGCTCTGGGGCCAACGTCCTGACTTTC.

V usage is TRBV6-1 and J usage is TRBJ2-5, with 11 bases matching TRBD1. CDR3 length equals 14 residues. Germline trimming cut 5 bases from V and 5 bases from J; bases unmatched to any gene: 4. The germline gives CDR1 MNHNS, CDR2 SASEGT. CDR3: CASSRDRGAETQYF. The CDR3 DNA reads TGTGCCAGCAGTAGGGACAGGGGGGCGGAGACCCAGTACTTC.

The chain combines TRBV7-3 with TRBJ2-3; D may be TRBD2 (5 bases). CDR3 length equals 18 residues. Germline V lookup: CDR1 SGHTA, CDR2 FQGTGA. V was pared by 4 bases and J by 0 bases, with 20 bases between. CDR3 loop: CASSSSLITIRSTDTQYF. The CDR3, as DNA: TGTGCCAGCAGCTCTAGCCTCATAACTATCCGTAGCACAGATACGCAGTATTTT.

This rearrangement joins TRBV30 to TRBJ2-7, with D possibly being TRBD2 (5 bases). The CDR3 runs to 14 residues. Germline assignment: CDR1 GTSNPN and CDR2 SVGIG (reference sequence). V was shortened by 1 base and J by 2 bases, with 12 bases between the two germline ends. CDR3 sequence: CAWSDITRAYEQYF. CDR3 sequence (DNA): TGTGCCTGGAGTGACATCACTAGGGCCTACGAGCAGTACTTC.

This clone has a handful of counts. The chain is built from TRBV12-5 and TRBJ1-2; D not certain. In germline, CDR1 is LGHNT, CDR2 FRNRAP. The CDR3 runs to 17 residues. V was trimmed by 0 bases and J by 4 bases, leaving 18 bases between them. The CDR3 loop is CASGLVRTGSPFYGYTF. In nucleotides, the CDR3 is TGTGCTAGTGGTTTGGTACGAACGGGTAGTCCTTTCTATGGCTACACCTTC. Looking up the rest from reference TRBV12-5 and TRBJ1-2 gives the full variable domain: DARVTQTPRHKVTEMGQEVTMRCQPILGHNTVFWYRQTMMQGLELLAYFRNRAPLDDSGMPKDRFSAEMPDATLATLKIQPSEPRDSAVYFCASGLVRTGSPFYGYTFGSGTRLTVV.

The gene calls are TRBV21-1 and TRBJ2-7; TRBD1 is taken as the D call from the table, unchecked against the DNA. TRBV21-1 is annotated as a pseudogene. The length of the CDR3 is 14 residues. CDR3 residues: CASRPRRGPYEQYF. CDR3 nucleotide sequence: TGTGCCAGCCGGCCGCGCAGGGGGCCCTACGAGCAGTACTTC.

The chain carries TRBV6-5 and TRBJ1-2; the D gene is possibly TRBD1 (6 bases). Germline assignment: CDR1 MNHEY and CDR2 SVGAGI. This CDR3 spans 14 amino acids. V was shortened by 0 bases and J by 10 bases, with 15 bases between the two germline ends. CDR3 bases: TGTGCCAGCAGTTACTCGATCCAGGGGAATCTCTACACCTTC. Its translation is CASSYSIQGNLYTF.

V and J are TRBV11-2 and TRBJ2-3, with TRBD2 matching 9 bases. The junction had 5 bases not matched to a gene; V was cut back by 0 bases and J by 1 base. This CDR3 comprises 17 residues. Germline assignment: CDR1 SGHAT and CDR2 FQNNGV. The CDR3 DNA follows: TGTGCCAGCAGCTTAGATCAGCGGGAGGCGGGCACAGATACGCAGTATTTT. Its protein is CASSLDQREAGTDTQYF.

With respect to this clone: This likely comes from a read error, as the CDR3 has no conserved phenylalanine or tryptophan at its end. The chain links TRBV19 to TRBJ1-5; TRBD1 aligns across 9 bases. V dropped 4 bases and J dropped 4; count of bases not matched to a gene: 11. The germline V gene has CDR1 LNHDA and CDR2 SQIVND (reference sequence). The CDR3 covers 17 residues. Here the CDR3 DNA reads TGTGCCAGTAGTAAGACCTCCGGGACAGGGAAAAATCAGCCCCAGCATCTT. It yields the protein CASSKTSGTGKNQPQHL.

The CDR3 region has the DNA TGCGCCAGCAGCTTGCTGTCTAGCGGGAGATCGGGCGAGCAGTACTTC. Translated, it gives CASSLLSSGRSGEQYF. The chain has TRBV5-1 and TRBJ2-7; 10 bases match TRBD2. The V gene end was trimmed by 1 base and the J gene end by 6 bases; junction bases not matched to a gene: 10. The CDR3 is made up of 16 amino acids. Germline V gene sequence: CDR1 SGHRS, CDR2 YFSETQ.

V usage is TRBV5-1 and J usage is TRBJ2-7, with a possible D match to TRBD1 (5 bases). Germline CDR1 is SGHRS and CDR2 is YFSETQ. The V and J ends lost 4 bases and 12 bases respectively, with 17 bases between them. This CDR3 spans 12 amino acids. The CDR3 loop is CASSPTGEVLYF. DNA for the CDR3: TGCGCCAGCAGCCCAACAGGAGAGGTTCTGTACTTC.

The chain has TRBV7-2 and TRBJ2-7; 8 bases are shared with TRBD2. The CDR3 length is 16 residues. The V segment lost 5 bases and the J segment 6 bases; nucleotides outside the gene matches: 15. The germline V gene encodes CDR1 SGHTA and CDR2 FQGNSA. The CDR3 region is CASSPRLSGSRSEQYF. The DNA for the CDR3 is TGTGCCAGCAGCCCCAGACTAAGCGGGAGCAGGAGCGAGCAGTACTTC.

A remark on this clone: The same CDR3 also results from other DNA sequences found in this sample. The chain uses TRBV2 and TRBJ1-1, with 8 bases aligning to TRBD1. Germline CDR1 SNHLY, CDR2 FYNNEI. V lost 6 bases, J lost 4 bases, and 4 bases stayed unmatched. The CDR3 totals 13 residues. The CDR3 DNA is TGTGCCAGCAGGGGACAGGCCATCACTGAAGCTTTCTTT. Its translation is CASRGQAITEAFF.

The V call is TRBV15, the J call TRBJ1-3; D remains ambiguous. Between the trimmed V and J ends, which lost 1 base and 0 bases, there was a span of 7 bases. The CDR3 length is 15 residues. CDR1 and CDR2 from the germline V gene are LNHNV and YYDKDF (reference sequence). CDR3 sequence reads: CATSRGVDSGNTIYF. The CDR3 DNA is TGTGCCACCAGCAGAGGTGTAGACTCTGGAAACACCATATATTTT.

The V call is TRBV2, the J call TRBJ1-6; D unclear. The CDR3 is made up of 15 amino acids. CDR1 is SNHLY, CDR2 FYNNEI, per germline. The V end lost 7 bases, the J end lost 2 bases, and 12 bases lay between the germline ends. The CDR3 DNA reads as TGTGCCAGCATCGGGGAGAGTACCTATAATTCACCCCTCCACTTT. This codes for CASIGESTYNSPLHF.

As DNA, the CDR3 is TGCGCCAGCAGCTTGACTAGCGCAGAACCTTACGGGACCCAGTACTTC. This encodes CASSLTSAEPYGTQYF. The rearrangement links TRBV5-1 to TRBJ2-5, with 7 bases that match TRBD2. Germline loops: CDR1 SGHRS, CDR2 YFSETQ. J lost 7 bases, V lost 1 base, and 13 bases had no gene match. The CDR3 consists of 16 residues.

The V and J genes are TRBV19 and TRBJ1-5; D might be TRBD1 (5 bases). CDR1 and CDR2 (germline): LNHDA, SQIVND (reference sequence). The CDR3 covers 16 residues. Trimming pared 8 bases from V and 3 bases from J, leaving 20 bases between. The CDR3 sequence: CASGLGLQGNNQPQHF. The CDR3 DNA follows: TGTGCCAGTGGGCTGGGACTACAAGGGAACAATCAGCCCCAGCATTTT.

This sequence joins TRBV5-1 and TRBJ1-2, with D uncertain. The CDR3 loop spans 14 amino acids. Germline V lookup: CDR1 SGHRS, CDR2 YFSETQ. V dropped 0 bases and J dropped 2 bases, with 8 bases sitting between them. This CDR3 reads CASSLGLWNYGYTF. DNA for the CDR3: TGCGCCAGCAGCTTGGGACTGTGGAACTATGGCTACACCTTC. Full variable domain (rest looked up from reference TRBV5-1 and TRBJ1-2): KAGVTQTPRYLIKTRGQQVTLSCSPISGHRSVSWYQQTPGQGLQFLFEYFSETQRNKGNFPGRFSGRQFSNSRSEMNVSTLELGDSALYLCASSLGLWNYGYTFGSGTRLTVV.

This clone was observed a handful of times. DNA of the CDR3: TGTGCCAGCGGGGGACAGGGAGGGACAGATACGCAGTATTTT. This gives the protein CASGGQGGTDTQYF. The chain couples TRBV2 to TRBJ2-3, with 9 bases that match TRBD1. V trimming: 8 bases; J trimming: 3 bases; junction bases outside the gene matches: 6. CDR1 is SNHLY and CDR2 is FYNNEI in the germline V gene. This CDR3 contains 14 residues.

This chain joins TRBV19 and TRBJ1-2, with 7 positions matching TRBD1. With V trimmed by 3 bases and J by 4 bases, 8 bases remained unmatched. The V gene's germline CDR1 is LNHDA and CDR2 SQIVND (reference sequence). The CDR3 sequence is 15 residues long. The CDR3 loop reads CASSIRSGTAYGYTF. CDR3 bases: TGTGCCAGTAGTATCCGGTCCGGGACAGCCTATGGCTACACCTTC.

This chain joins TRBV6-6 and TRBJ1-1; 7 bases are a match to TRBD1. The trim removed 5 bases at V and 6 bases at J, leaving 6 bases unmatched. The germline gives CDR1 MNHNY, CDR2 SVGAGI (reference sequence). The CDR3 consists of 13 residues. CDR3 residues: CASSQTGWSEAFF. The CDR3 nucleotides are TGTGCCAGCAGTCAGACAGGGTGGTCTGAAGCTTTCTTT.

The rearrangement joins TRBV29-1 to TRBJ2-3, with 8 bases that match TRBD2. The junction had 11 bases not matched to a gene; V was cut back by 1 base and J by 8 bases. Germline V gives CDR1 SQVTM, CDR2 ANQGSEA. CDR3 length equals 15 residues. The CDR3 here is CSVEGLALSEATQYF. As DNA, the CDR3 is TGCAGCGTTGAAGGACTAGCGCTATCCGAAGCTACGCAGTATTTT.

This sequence joins TRBV6-1 and TRBJ1-1, with D maybe TRBD1 (5 bases). The CDR3 contains 14 residues. V was shortened by 7 bases and J by 0 bases, with 12 bases between the two germline ends. The germline V gene encodes CDR1 MNHNS and CDR2 SASEGT. The CDR3 nucleotides are TGTGCCAGCAAAAGCAGGGTTCTGAACACTGAAGCTTTCTTT. This gives the protein CASKSRVLNTEAFF.